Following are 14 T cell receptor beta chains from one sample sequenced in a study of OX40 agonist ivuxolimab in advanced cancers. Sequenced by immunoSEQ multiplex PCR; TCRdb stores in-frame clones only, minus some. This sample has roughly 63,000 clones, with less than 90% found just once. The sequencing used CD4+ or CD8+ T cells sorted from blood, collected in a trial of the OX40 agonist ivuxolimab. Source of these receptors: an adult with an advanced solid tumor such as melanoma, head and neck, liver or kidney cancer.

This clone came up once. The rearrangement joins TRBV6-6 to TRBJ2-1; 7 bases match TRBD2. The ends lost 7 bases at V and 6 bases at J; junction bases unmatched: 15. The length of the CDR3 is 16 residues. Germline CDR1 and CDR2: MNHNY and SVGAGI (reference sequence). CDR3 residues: CASTRISGSGGNEQFF. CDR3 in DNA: TGTGCCAGCACTCGTATCTCGGGGTCGGGGGGCAATGAGCAGTTCTTC.

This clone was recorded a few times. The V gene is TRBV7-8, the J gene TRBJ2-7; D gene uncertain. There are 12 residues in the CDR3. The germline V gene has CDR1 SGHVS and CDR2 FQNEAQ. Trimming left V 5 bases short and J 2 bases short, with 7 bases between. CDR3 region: CASSPGPYEQYF. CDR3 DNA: TGTGCCAGCAGCCCCGGCCCCTACGAGCAGTACTTC.

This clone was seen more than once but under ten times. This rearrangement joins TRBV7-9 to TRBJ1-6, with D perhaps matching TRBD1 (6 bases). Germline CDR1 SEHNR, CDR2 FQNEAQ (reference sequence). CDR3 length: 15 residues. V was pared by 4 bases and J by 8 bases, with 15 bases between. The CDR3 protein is CASSSQGHGDSPLHF. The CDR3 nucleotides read TGTGCCAGCAGCTCACAGGGACATGGAGATTCACCCCTCCACTTT.

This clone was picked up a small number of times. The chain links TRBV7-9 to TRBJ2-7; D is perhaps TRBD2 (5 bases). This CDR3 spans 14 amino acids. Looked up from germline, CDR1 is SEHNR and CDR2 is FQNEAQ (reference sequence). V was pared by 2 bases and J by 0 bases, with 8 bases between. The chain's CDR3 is CASSLSGFSYEQYF. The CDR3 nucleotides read TGTGCCAGCAGCTTATCGGGGTTCTCCTACGAGCAGTACTTC.

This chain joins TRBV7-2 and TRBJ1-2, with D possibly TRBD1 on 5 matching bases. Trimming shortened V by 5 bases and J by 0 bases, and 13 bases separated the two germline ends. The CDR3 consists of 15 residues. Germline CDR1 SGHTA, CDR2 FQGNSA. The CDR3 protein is CASSPMGTSNYGYTF. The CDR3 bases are TGTGCCAGCAGCCCTATGGGGACCTCTAACTATGGCTACACCTTC.

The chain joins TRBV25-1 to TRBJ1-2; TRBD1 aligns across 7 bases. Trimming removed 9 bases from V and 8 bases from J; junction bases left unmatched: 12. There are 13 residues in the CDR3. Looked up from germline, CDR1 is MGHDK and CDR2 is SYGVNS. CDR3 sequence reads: CARRRGTLLGYTF. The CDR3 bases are TGTGCCAGGCGCAGGGGGACACTGTTAGGCTACACCTTC.

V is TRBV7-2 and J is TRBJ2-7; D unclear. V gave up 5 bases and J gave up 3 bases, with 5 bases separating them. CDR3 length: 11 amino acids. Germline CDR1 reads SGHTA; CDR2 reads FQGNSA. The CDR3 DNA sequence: TGTGCCAGCAGCCGAAACTACGAGCAGTACTTC. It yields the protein CASSRNYEQYF.

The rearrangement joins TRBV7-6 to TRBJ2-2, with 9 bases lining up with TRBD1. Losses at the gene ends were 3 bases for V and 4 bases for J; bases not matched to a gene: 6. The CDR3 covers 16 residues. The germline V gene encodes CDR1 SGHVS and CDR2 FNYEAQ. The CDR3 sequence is CASSFPQGAGTGELFF. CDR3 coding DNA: TGTGCCAGCAGCTTCCCACAGGGGGCGGGCACCGGGGAGCTGTTTTTT.

CDR3 region: CASRAGQGPANTEAFF. The CDR3 nucleotides are TGTGCCAGCAGGGCAGGACAGGGGCCCGCGAACACTGAAGCTTTCTTT. The chain has TRBV2 and TRBJ1-1; 9 nucleotides match TRBD1. Trimming took 6 bases from V and 1 from J; bases not matched to a gene: 9. Germline V gene data show CDR1 as SNHLY and CDR2 as FYNNEI. This CDR3 region has 16 residues. Full variable domain (remainder filled in from reference TRBV2 and TRBJ1-1): EPEVTQTPSHQVTQMGQEVILRCVPISNHLYFYWYRQILGQKVEFLVSFYNNEISEKSEIFDDQFSVERPDGSNFTLKIRSTKLEDSAMYFCASRAGQGPANTEAFFGQGTRLTVV.

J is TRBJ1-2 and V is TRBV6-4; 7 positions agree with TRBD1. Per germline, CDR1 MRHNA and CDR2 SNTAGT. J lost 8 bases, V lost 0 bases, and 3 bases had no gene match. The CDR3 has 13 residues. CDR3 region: CASSDSRQGGYTF. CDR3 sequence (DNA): TGTGCCAGCAGTGACTCGAGACAGGGAGGCTACACCTTC.

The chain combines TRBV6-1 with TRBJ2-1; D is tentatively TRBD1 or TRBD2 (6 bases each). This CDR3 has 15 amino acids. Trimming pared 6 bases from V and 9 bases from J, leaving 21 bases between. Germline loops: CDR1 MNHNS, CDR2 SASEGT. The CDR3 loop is CASRFETGMRGEQFF. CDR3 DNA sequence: TGTGCCAGCAGGTTCGAGACAGGTATGCGGGGTGAGCAGTTCTTC.

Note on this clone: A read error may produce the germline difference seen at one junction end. CDR3 loop: CASSLNFGRGETQYF. The DNA of the CDR3 is TGTGCTAGCAGCTTAAACTTCGGGAGGGGTGAGACCCAGTACTTC. The rearrangement uses TRBV7-7 and TRBJ2-5; 8 nucleotides match TRBD2. Germline-derived CDR1 and CDR2 are SSHAT and FNYEAQ (reference sequence). This CDR3 has 15 amino acids.

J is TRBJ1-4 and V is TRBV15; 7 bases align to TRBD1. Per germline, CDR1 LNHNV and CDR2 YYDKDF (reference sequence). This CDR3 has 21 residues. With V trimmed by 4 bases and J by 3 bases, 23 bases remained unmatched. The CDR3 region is CATSTRTGLSPKMGSNEKLFF. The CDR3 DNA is TGTGCCACCAGCACTAGGACAGGCCTGTCCCCGAAAATGGGTTCTAATGAAAAACTGTTTTTT.

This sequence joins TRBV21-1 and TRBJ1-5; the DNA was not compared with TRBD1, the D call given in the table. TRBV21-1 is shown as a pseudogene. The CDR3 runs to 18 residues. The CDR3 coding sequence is TGTGCCAGCAGCATATCAGGGCCCAGACAGGGGGGAGGGCAGCCCCAGCATTTT. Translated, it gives CASSISGPRQGGGQPQHF.